What follows is one TCR beta chain and its context. The antigen it recognizes is unknown. The sample holds no much larger clone one base away, and base qualities are not on file. The library was obtained by RACE. Sequencing was carried out with a NextSeq 500. During library preparation, unique molecular identifiers were attached to individual cDNA molecules so that TCRs could be counted quantitatively and reproducibly. Both TCR alpha and TCR beta chains were sequenced from each blood RNA sample. As for the original processing: The median number of TCRs per sample was roughly 94,000, ranging from about 23,224 to 700,000. V, J and CDR3 annotation of the TCR reads was carried out using the Decombinator software suite. For PS versus PT1 abundance plots, all samples were subsampled to the same number of TCRs (28,000). TCRs were defined as expanded if absent before sensitization and observed at least eight times at the 2-week time point. In-frame beta chains were kept once TCRdb had trimmed the public reads at Q25 with fastp and called clones with MiXCR. Entries that share a CDR3 protein sequence are merged under the most common genes and DNA. The V and J calls were determined by TCRdb, not by the authors. A total of under 150,000 distinct CDR3 sequences appear in this sample, 9% to 14% of them only once. Jointly, the top ten make up around 1.5% of the sample.

This specimen's time point label, per the study, means: patch test 1, 2 weeks after DPC sensitization. This sample's treatment or condition label indicates: therapeutic diphenylcyclopropenone sensitization with weekly scalp DPC. At every patch-test visit, the blood draw took place before the patch test was put on. Patients were considered eligible if aged 18 to 70, diagnosed with alopecia and deemed suitable for DPC therapy, and patients were excluded if pregnant. Total RNA was isolated from unfractionated whole blood collected in Tempus Blood RNA tubes. This entry is derived from a study of human T cells and chemical hapten exposure (dated by TCRdb to 2020 to 2022). Broadly, across the study: For sensitization, 2% DPC in acetone was applied to an approximately 2 cm by approximately 2 cm area of upper inner arm skin. Weekly therapeutic DPC doses were additionally applied to the scalp of patients throughout the roughly 23-week study period. Patch testing on the upper back used Finn chambers containing 0.01% DPC, with scoring done after 6 days according to International Contact Dermatitis Research Group standards. Alopecia areata with under or over 50% scalp involvement, alopecia totalis and alopecia universalis were represented in the patient cohort, which was mostly female. Libraries were pooled for sequencing, and per-sample TCR yields varied mainly because of small differences in library volumes within the pool. Peripheral blood TCR repertoire changes were tracked in vivo in alopecia patients during primary and secondary sensitization to the hapten diphenylcyclopropenone (DPC). Blood samples were taken from patients before sensitization (week 0) and at 2, 6 and about 24 weeks after DPC sensitization. About 27 alopecia patients gave blood for TCR sequencing at one to four time points (pre-sensitization, 2, 6 and 24 weeks). The research as a whole found: DPC sensitization did not change the number of TCRs with a frequency above 1 in 1000, and there was no evidence of changes in global repertoire structure. Repeated subsampling changed both the strength of the expansion versus patch-test correlation and the threshold at which that correlation became significant. Because all patients had alopecia, a presumed autoimmune disease, the immune response of the patients might differ from that of healthy individuals. Patch test score was positively correlated with the number of PT1 expanded TCRs, with significance at thresholds 8, 16 and 32 but not at 4. Expanded TCRs formed significantly more large CDR3 similarity clusters than pre-sensitization or healthy control sets, consistent with antigen-driven responses.

After removal of 6 bases from V and 4 bases from J, the junction retains 5 bases not matched to a gene. From cysteine to phenylalanine, the CDR3 is 15 amino acids long. The kept DNA is CDR3 alone, 45 bases in frame from the first base. Reading the germline V gene gives CDR1 MNHEY and CDR2 SVGEGT. This chain joins TRBV6-2 or TRBV6-3 to TRBJ1-6; TRBD1 matches 8 bases in the middle. The source of this sequence is a woman aged 50 to 60 with alopecia areata. Some clones in this sample may be carry-over from other donors' samples. The input for sequencing was whole blood, taken in connection with sensitization to the hapten diphenylcyclopropenone (DPC). The DNA sequence is as follows: TGTGCCAGCAGATTCGGGACAGGATATAATTCACCCCTCCACTTT. Its coded protein is CASRFGTGYNSPLHF.